This T cell receptor beta chain originates from a study of CD8 T cells in Susac syndrome. Study as a whole: Patients with Susac syndrome were therapy-naive, on corticosteroids, or on intravenous immunoglobulin alone at blood draw. Whole-study results and caveats: It was in TEMRA cells and active patients that Susac CD8+ clonal expansion peaked.

Remarks on this clonotype: Its antigen is not identified.

With random hexamers, about 0.5 to 1 ug RNA was reverse transcribed. Amplification of TCR beta CDR3 was carried out by immunoSEQ multiplex PCR, which covered 54 Vbeta and 13 Jbeta segments. From the immunoSEQ multiplex PCR reads, TCRdb called clonotypes with MiXCR, one entry per CDR3 protein. The top ten hold roughly 0.79% of the sample, which has approximately 49,000 distinct CDR3 sequences, around 93% seen once. The receptor comes from a human donor with Susac syndrome. What was sequenced was CD8+ T cells from PBMCs.

CDR3 bases: TGTGCCAGCAGCGTATTAGGGGTGGGAACTGAAGCTTTCTTT. Translated, it gives CASSVLGVGTEAFF. The chain is built from TRBV9 and TRBJ1-1; D perhaps matches TRBD1 (5 bases). The CDR3 has 14 amino acids. Per germline, CDR1 SGDLS and CDR2 YYNGEE. V lost 1 base and J lost 5, with 12 bases in between.